This T cell receptor beta chain was captured by sequencing in a study of control samples from healthy donors and cancer patients. The CDR3 loop spans 12 amino acids. Germline V lookup: CDR1 SGHNT, CDR2 YYREEE (reference sequence). V was shortened by 4 bases and J by 5 bases, with 8 bases between the two germline ends. Assay used: immunoSEQ multiplex PCR; TCRdb lists only in-frame clones, some missing. The sample consists of fewer than 200,000 clones, more than 90% of them appearing once. The receptor was derived from a man aged 25 to 40 in good health. The material sequenced was blood. The chain recombines TRBV5-4 with TRBJ2-3; possibly TRBD1 or TRBD2 for D (5 bases each). The CDR3 loop is CASSRDEDTQYF. The DNA of the CDR3 is TGTGCCAGCAGCCGGGACGAAGATACGCAGTATTTT.